This passage covers 3 T cell receptor beta chains from one sample sequenced in a study of breast tumors, draining lymph nodes, adjacent tissues. TCRdb itself ran the multiplex PCR reads through MiXCR, one entry per CDR3 protein. The repertoire holds under 75,000 distinct CDR3 sequences, less than 75% seen once, with roughly 19% in the top ten. Sequenced material: breast tumor tissue. The receptors were gathered from a female donor with breast cancer. Some clones in this sample may be carry-over from other donors' samples.

This clonotype appeared many times. The chain uses TRBV3-1 and TRBJ2-5; no clear D. This CDR3 contains 13 residues. The V and J ends lost 1 base and 5 bases respectively, with 8 bases between them. In germline, CDR1 is LGHDT, CDR2 YNNKEL (reference sequence). CDR3 residues: CASSQGPGETQYF. The CDR3 region has the DNA TGTGCCAGCAGCCAAGGCCCTGGGGAGACCCAGTACTTC.

This clonotype was seen at least ten times. The chain uses TRBV5-6 and TRBJ2-2; 9 bases line up with TRBD2. The germline V gene has CDR1 SGHDT and CDR2 YYEEEE. The CDR3 contains 18 residues. V gave up 5 bases and J gave up 0 bases; unmatched junction bases: 11. Here the CDR3 reads CASRGRGLAGPNTGELFF. For the CDR3, the DNA is TGTGCCAGCAGGGGAAGGGGGCTAGCGGGACCGAACACCGGGGAGCTGTTTTTT.

The V call is TRBV20-1, the J call TRBJ2-5; 13 bases map to TRBD2. The junction had 12 bases not matched to a gene; V was cut back by 5 bases and J by 9 bases. CDR1 DFQATT and CDR2 SNEGSKA come from the germline V gene (reference sequence). The CDR3 covers 15 residues. Here the CDR3 DNA reads TGCAGTGCTCGACGGGGACTAGCGGGATGGGGGCCCCAGTACTTC. Amino acid sequence: CSARRGLAGWGPQYF.